This T cell receptor (beta chain) appears in the sequencing data of a study of beta chain features in type 1 diabetes. Study-wide points: Insertion counts at VDJ junctions were lower in type 1 diabetes patients, who also showed more deletions there. TCRB CDR3s were moderately but significantly shorter in Type 1 diabetes patients in all four CD4+ subsets. Here, the possible influence of HLA type (on TCRB rearrangement) remained unresolved.

Since all of the isolated RNA was reverse transcribed, expressed TCRB transcripts were what got sequenced. Method: immunoSEQ multiplex PCR; TCRdb's copy keeps in-frame clones and lacks some. The sample lists 640,000 or so clones; more than 12% were seen once. This clone was seen only a few times. Its specificity is not known. Sorting that relied on CD45RO/CCR7/CD25/CD127/CD95/CD27 yielded CD4+ naive, central memory, regulatory and stem cell-like memory cells. The germline V and J ends were trimmed by 4 bases and 4 bases, with 17 bases remaining between them. Germline CDR1 is SGHRS and CDR2 is YFSETQ. The CDR3 totals 16 residues.

The sequencing sample was made of naive CD4+ T cells from blood. The TCR originated in a man between 18 and 29 years old with type 1 diabetes. This chain uses TRBV5-1 with TRBJ2-2; D not resolved. In nucleotides, the CDR3 is TGCGCCAGCAGCCCTCCTTTGATCGGGTCCACCGGGGAGCTGTTTTTT. As protein: CASSPPLIGSTGELFF. The full variable domain, with the rest looked up from reference TRBV5-1 and TRBJ2-2, is KAGVTQTPRYLIKTRGQQVTLSCSPISGHRSVSWYQQTPGQGLQFLFEYFSETQRNKGNFPGRFSGRQFSNSRSEMNVSTLELGDSALYLCASSPPLIGSTGELFFGEGSRLTVL.